The 8 T cell receptor beta chains in this list originate from one sample, sequenced in a study of graft-versus-host responses after intestinal transplantation. This table comes from immunoSEQ multiplex PCR, and its TCRdb copy is limited to in-frame clones, with some not included. Found here are about 82,000 clones, about 91% of them singletons; the top ten hold just under 0.35%. The antigens of these receptors remain unknown. Sequences were derived from unstimulated CD4+ T cells sorted from spleen or lymph node cells, sampled before transplant. The receptors stem from a human donor who was the organ donor for an intestinal transplant.

The gene calls are TRBV6-5 and TRBJ1-1, with D tentatively TRBD1 (6 bases). Trimming stripped 4 bases from V and 12 bases from J, with 18 bases between. Germline V gives CDR1 MNHEY, CDR2 SVGAGI. The CDR3 is 13 residues long. The CDR3 protein is CASSSTGWGKTFF. As DNA, the CDR3 is TGTGCCAGCAGTTCAACAGGGTGGGGGAAAACTTTCTTT.

The rearrangement uses TRBV18 and TRBJ2-1, with 11 bases that match TRBD2. The length of the CDR3 is 15 residues. Per the germline V gene, CDR1 is KGHSH and CDR2 is LQKENI. The trim removed 4 bases at V and 7 bases at J, leaving 6 bases unmatched. The CDR3 spells CASSLIAGGPNEQFF. CDR3 DNA: TGTGCCAGCTCACTCATAGCGGGAGGGCCTAATGAGCAGTTCTTC.

V gene TRBV27 combines with J gene TRBJ2-3; 12 bases line up with TRBD1. Losses at the gene ends were 11 bases for V and 2 bases for J; bases not matched to a gene: 11. CDR3 size: 16 residues. Germline V gene data show CDR1 as MNHEY and CDR2 as SMNVEV (reference sequence). The CDR3 sequence: CASRDRGLVNTDTQYF. As DNA, the CDR3 is TGTGCCTCCAGGGACAGGGGGCTGGTTAACACAGATACGCAGTATTTT.

This chain connects TRBV11-2 to TRBJ2-1; D gene uncertain. CDR1 SGHAT and CDR2 FQNNGV come from the germline V gene. There are 15 residues in the CDR3. Trimming took off 1 base at V and 1 base at J, with 8 bases between the two ends. CDR3 sequence reads: CASSLGAGSYNEQFF. For the CDR3, the DNA is TGTGCCAGCAGCTTAGGGGCTGGGTCCTACAATGAGCAGTTCTTC.

The gene calls are TRBV18 and TRBJ2-2; D is perhaps TRBD1 (5 bases). The CDR3 spans 15 residues. Germline loops: CDR1 KGHSH, CDR2 LQKENI. Deletions cut 8 bases from V and 1 base from J, with 14 bases between. The CDR3 DNA is TGTGCCAGCCATGAAGGGGCCCAGAACACCGGGGAGCTGTTTTTT. Translation: CASHEGAQNTGELFF.

The V and J genes are TRBV5-1 and TRBJ1-3; D might be TRBD1 (5 bases). The CDR3 length is 13 residues. Germline CDR1 is SGHRS and CDR2 is YFSETQ. Trimming pared 1 base from V and 3 bases from J, leaving 5 bases between. CDR3 coding DNA: TGCGCCAGCAGCTTGCAGGGTGGAAACACCATATATTTT. As protein: CASSLQGGNTIYF.

The chain carries TRBV7-2 and TRBJ2-7; a weak D match, TRBD2 (6 bases). Germline assignment: CDR1 SGHTA and CDR2 FQGNSA. V gave up 1 base and J gave up 7 bases, with 11 bases separating them. The CDR3 runs 13 residues. DNA for the CDR3: TGTGCCAGCAGCTTAGTTGTCCGGGAGGAGCAGTACTTC. Amino acid sequence: CASSLVVREEQYF.

The rearrangement links TRBV21-1 to TRBJ2-3; TRBD2 is the table's D call and was not checked against the DNA. TRBV21-1 is marked as a pseudogene. This CDR3 has 16 amino acids. This chain's CDR3 is CASSKISSARTDTQYF. DNA for the CDR3: TGTGCCAGCAGCAAGATTTCTAGCGCCCGCACAGATACGCAGTATTTT.